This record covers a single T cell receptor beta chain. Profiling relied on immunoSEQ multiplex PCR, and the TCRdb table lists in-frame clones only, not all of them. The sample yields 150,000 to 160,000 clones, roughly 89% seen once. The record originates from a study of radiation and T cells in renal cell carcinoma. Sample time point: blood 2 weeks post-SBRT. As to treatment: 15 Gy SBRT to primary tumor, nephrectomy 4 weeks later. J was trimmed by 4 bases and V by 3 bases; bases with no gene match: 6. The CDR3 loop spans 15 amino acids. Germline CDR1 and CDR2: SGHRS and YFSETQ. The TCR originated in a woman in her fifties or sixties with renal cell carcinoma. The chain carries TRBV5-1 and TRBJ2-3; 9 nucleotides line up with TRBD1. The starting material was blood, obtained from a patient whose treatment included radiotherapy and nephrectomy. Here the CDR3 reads CASSSHRGLPDTQYF. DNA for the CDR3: TGCGCCAGCAGCTCCCACAGGGGGCTGCCAGATACGCAGTATTTT.